A single sample is the source of the 30 T cell receptor beta chains below, sequenced in a study of glioma-infiltrating T cells. Amplification of TCR alpha and beta CDR3 regions from RNA used iRepertoire nested multiplex PCR. MiXCR, run by TCRdb on the multiplex PCR reads, gives a single entry per CDR3 protein. This sample has tens of thousands of distinct CDR3 sequences, with 23% found just once. Sequencing used glioma tissue, nonneoplastic brain tissue, or PBMCs (not recorded which). The receptors originated from a human donor with low-grade glioma or glioblastoma, undergoing nonglioma brain surgery, or in good health (not recorded which).

On this clonotype: This may come from a read error, since a much larger clone is one base off. The rearrangement links TRBV7-2 to TRBJ1-4; TRBD1 agrees at 7 bases. This CDR3 has 18 amino acids. The V gene's germline CDR1 is SGHTA and CDR2 FQGNSA. The CDR3 reads CAGSLRSAGGRVNEKLFF. For the CDR3, the DNA is TGTGCCGGCAGCTTAAGGTCGGCAGGGGGGAGAGTTAATGAAAAACTGTTTTTT.

The rearrangement links TRBV11-2 to TRBJ2-3, with D possibly matching TRBD2 (7 bases). The V end was cut by 5 bases, the J end by 0 bases, with 15 bases between. This CDR3 has 16 amino acids. Per the germline V gene, CDR1 is SGHAT and CDR2 is FQNNGV. This CDR3 is CASSPVGGGSTDTQYF. As DNA, the CDR3 is TGTGCCAGCAGCCCCGTAGGGGGGGGGAGCACAGATACGCAGTATTTT.

This clonotype appeared many times. J is TRBJ2-3 and V is TRBV27; perhaps TRBD2 as D (5 bases). Germline V gene data show CDR1 as MNHEY and CDR2 as SMNVEV (reference sequence). This CDR3 spans 15 amino acids. Trimming pared 2 bases from V and 0 bases from J, leaving 9 bases between. The CDR3 reads CASSLTGISTDTQYF. The CDR3 DNA reads as TGTGCCAGCAGTTTAACGGGAATAAGCACAGATACGCAGTATTTT.

This sequence joins TRBV5-4 and TRBJ2-3; D call uncertain. Trimming shortened V by 7 bases and J by 2 bases, and 11 bases separated the two germline ends. Germline CDR1 SGHNT, CDR2 YYREEE (reference sequence). CDR3 length: 13 amino acids. CDR3 DNA: TGTGCCAGCCAAGATACTTCCACAGATACGCAGTATTTT. Its translation is CASQDTSTDTQYF.

The chain couples TRBV5-1 to TRBJ2-5; 8 bases map to TRBD1. Trimming at V came to 2 bases and at J to 2 bases, leaving 8 bases not matched to a gene. Germline V gives CDR1 SGHRS, CDR2 YFSETQ. The CDR3 is made up of 16 amino acids. CDR3 DNA: TGCGCCAGCAGCTTTTTCAGCCGGGACAGGCAAGAGACCCAGTACTTC. Translated: CASSFFSRDRQETQYF.

This clonotype occurred many times. V usage is TRBV6-1 and J usage is TRBJ2-7; weak D call: TRBD2 (5 bases). Deletions cut 6 bases from V and 5 bases from J, with 14 bases between. The CDR3 sequence is 13 residues long. The germline gives CDR1 MNHNS, CDR2 SASEGT. CDR3 coding DNA: TGTGCCAGCAGCCTCGGACCGGAGGACGAGCAGTACTTC. Translation: CASSLGPEDEQYF.

The chain joins TRBV6-1 to TRBJ2-7; D ambiguous. CDR1 and CDR2 (germline): MNHNS, SASEGT. The CDR3 extends over 14 amino acids. With 6 bases removed from V and 5 bases from J, the gap between germline ends came to 17 bases. The CDR3 sequence is CASSLRTDRDEQYF. CDR3 in DNA: TGTGCCAGCAGCCTGAGAACGGACCGGGACGAGCAGTACTTC.

This clonotype was counted many times. This CDR3 is CASSWRPLNYGYTF. The CDR3 DNA sequence: TGTGCCAGCAGTTGGAGACCTCTTAACTATGGCTACACCTTC. The chain is built from TRBV28 and TRBJ1-2, with D uncertain. This CDR3 has 14 amino acids. CDR1 and CDR2 (germline): MDHEN, SYDVKM. Trimming shortened V by 4 bases and J by 1 base, and 10 bases separated the two germline ends.

This clonotype has ten or more counts. The chain couples TRBV6-1 to TRBJ2-1; 8 bases are shared with TRBD1. The CDR3 has 15 residues. Germline assignment: CDR1 MNHNS and CDR2 SASEGT. The junction had 6 bases not matched to a gene; V was cut back by 5 bases and J by 3 bases. CDR3 region: CASSWRTGRYNEQFF. CDR3 DNA sequence: TGTGCCAGCAGTTGGCGGACAGGGCGCTACAATGAGCAGTTCTTC.

Concerning this clonotype: The CDR3 carries no conserved terminal phenylalanine or tryptophan, so it likely arises from a read error. The rearrangement links TRBV27 to TRBJ2-3; D not resolved. The CDR3 extends over 14 amino acids. Trimming pared 6 bases from V and 3 bases from J, leaving 13 bases between. Germline V CDR1 and CDR2: MNHEY, SMNVEV (reference sequence). This CDR3 reads CASSADPITDTQYY. Here the CDR3 DNA reads TGTGCCAGCAGCGCAGACCCAATAACAGATACGCAGTATTAT.

In this sample, this clonotype turned up many times. V and J are TRBV12-3 or TRBV12-4 and TRBJ1-5, with TRBD1 matching over 8 bases. This CDR3 is built from 15 residues. The V and J ends lost 5 bases and 5 bases, in that order; junction bases with no gene match: 8. This CDR3 reads CASSPTGTGDQPQHF. The DNA of the CDR3 is TGTGCCAGCAGTCCGACCGGGACAGGAGATCAGCCCCAGCATTTT.

This clonotype was counted many times. The V gene is TRBV20-1, the J gene TRBJ1-3, with D maybe TRBD1 (6 bases). V dropped 0 bases and J dropped 1 base, with 13 bases sitting between them. Germline V gene sequence: CDR1 DFQATT, CDR2 SNEGSKA (reference sequence). This CDR3 comprises 16 residues. Written as DNA, the CDR3 is TGCAGTGCTAGAGATCAACAGGGTAGTTCTGGAAACACCATATATTTT. Its translation is CSARDQQGSSGNTIYF.

This clonotype was counted at least ten times. This chain connects TRBV3-1 to TRBJ2-1, with D unclear. This CDR3 has 11 amino acids. The germline gives CDR1 LGHDT, CDR2 YNNKEL (reference sequence). V lost 8 bases and J 0 bases, leaving 2 bases between the germline ends. The CDR3 loop reads CASRSYNEQFF. CDR3 bases: TGTGCCAGCCGCTCCTACAATGAGCAGTTCTTC.

V usage is TRBV2 and J usage is TRBJ2-5; D gene uncertain. The germline V and J ends were trimmed by 3 bases and 2 bases, with 13 bases remaining between them. The CDR3 consists of 15 residues. From germline, CDR1 is SNHLY and CDR2 FYNNEI. CDR3 sequence reads: CASSEGSGKQETQYF. CDR3 sequence (DNA): TGTGCCAGCAGTGAGGGGTCCGGTAAGCAAGAGACCCAGTACTTC.

This clonotype showed up many times. This chain connects TRBV18 to TRBJ1-2, with D perhaps matching TRBD1 (5 bases). Per germline, CDR1 KGHSH and CDR2 LQKENI. This CDR3 spans 14 amino acids. V lost 6 bases and J 1 base, leaving 12 bases between the germline ends. CDR3 DNA: TGTGCCAGCTCTCCTGGGACGGATAACTATGGCTACACCTTC. Translated: CASSPGTDNYGYTF.

The V gene is TRBV27, the J gene TRBJ1-2, with D hard to call. The CDR3 spans 13 residues. The V end lost 6 bases, the J end lost 12 bases, and 20 bases lay between the germline ends. Germline values: CDR1 MNHEY, CDR2 SMNVEV (reference sequence). The CDR3 loop is CASRTVGSYDHTF. The CDR3 nucleotides read TGTGCCAGCAGAACAGTGGGTAGCTATGACCACACCTTC.

This clonotype was detected only once. J is TRBJ1-1 and V is TRBV7-2; 8 positions agree with TRBD1. The CDR3 contains 16 residues. J gave up 1 base and V 3 bases, and 7 bases lay outside the gene matches. Germline V gene data show CDR1 as SGHTA and CDR2 as FQGNSA. This CDR3 reads CASSLNTGTGNTEAFF. The CDR3 nucleotides read TGTGCCAGCAGCTTGAATACCGGGACAGGGAACACTGAAGCTTTCTTT.

This clonotype was seen many times. The rearrangement joins TRBV9 to TRBJ2-5; D may be TRBD2 (5 bases). The CDR3 is made up of 16 amino acids. Germline assignment: CDR1 SGDLS and CDR2 YYNGEE. V was clipped by 2 bases and J by 5 bases, with 19 bases between them. CDR3 nucleotides: TGTGCCAGCAGCGTCACGAACGGGGTCGGCCGTGAGACCCAGTACTTC. Its translation is CASSVTNGVGRETQYF.

In its sample, this clonotype was seen many times. The chain recombines TRBV7-9 with TRBJ1-3, with D uncertain. V lost 3 bases and J lost 5, with 5 bases in between. The CDR3 spans 12 residues. Germline values: CDR1 SEHNR, CDR2 FQNEAQ (reference sequence). The CDR3 loop reads CASSLNRNTIYF. DNA of the CDR3: TGTGCCAGCAGCTTGAACCGAAACACCATATATTTT.

Concerning this clonotype: A much larger clone differs by one base, so this may be a read error. The CDR3 ends on some other residue instead of the conserved phenylalanine or tryptophan, so this is likely a read error. The genes are TRBV4-2 and TRBJ2-7; 7 bases fit TRBD2. Germline assignment: CDR1 LGHNA and CDR2 YNFKEQ. This CDR3 spans 14 amino acids. V shed 3 bases, J shed 5 bases, and the junction held 7 bases outside the gene matches. The CDR3 loop is CASSQWGGTDEQYS. CDR3 nucleotides: TGTGCCAGCAGCCAGTGGGGGGGTACGGACGAGCAGTACTCC.

About this clonotype: A much larger clone differs by one base, so this may be a read error. This chain uses TRBV7-9 with TRBJ1-3; no firm D call. CDR1 is SEHNR and CDR2 is FQNEAQ in the germline V gene (reference sequence). This CDR3 contains 13 residues. V lost 2 bases to trimming and J lost 6 bases, with 8 bases between them. The CDR3 reads CASSLSAVNTIYF. DNA of the CDR3: TGTGCCAGCAGCTTATCGGCCGTAAACACCATATATTTT.

As regards this clonotype: A read error may explain this, as a much larger clone is one base away. This chain uses TRBV19 with TRBJ2-2; D unclear. This CDR3 is 14 amino acids long. With 0 bases removed from V and 7 bases from J, the gap between germline ends came to 9 bases. Germline V gives CDR1 LNHDA, CDR2 SQIVND (reference sequence). The chain's CDR3 is CASSIDLVSGELFF. In DNA, the CDR3 is TGTGCCAGTAGTATAGATCTGGTCAGCGGGGAGCTGTTTTTT.

At least ten counts were recorded for this clonotype. The chain employs TRBV24-1 and TRBJ1-1; D gene ambiguous. The length of the CDR3 is 15 residues. Trimming took 3 bases from V and 3 from J, leaving 13 bases between them. Germline V gene data show CDR1 as KGHDR and CDR2 as SFDVKD. CDR3 loop: CATSDIGRADTEAFF. Here the CDR3 DNA reads TGTGCCACCAGTGATATCGGGCGGGCTGACACTGAAGCTTTCTTT.

The chain links TRBV7-9 to TRBJ1-6, with D possibly TRBD1 on 6 matching bases. The V gene's germline CDR1 is SEHNR and CDR2 FQNEAQ (reference sequence). This CDR3 has 14 residues. Trimming left V 1 base short and J 6 bases short, with 7 bases between. In DNA, the CDR3 is TGTGCCAGCAGCTTAGGGGACATTAATTCACCCCTCCACTTT. Protein: CASSLGDINSPLHF.

This clonotype was seen at least ten times. The chain employs TRBV6-1 and TRBJ1-1; D might be TRBD1 (5 bases). Germline CDR1 reads MNHNS; CDR2 reads SASEGT. The CDR3 spans 15 residues. The germline V and J ends were trimmed by 5 bases and 1 base, with 14 bases remaining between them. DNA for the CDR3: TGTGCCAGCAGTTCTTTCCGACAGAAGAACACTGAAGCTTTCTTT. Translating gives CASSSFRQKNTEAFF.

This clonotype was detected ten times or more. The genes are TRBV11-2 and TRBJ1-2, with a weak D call TRBD1 (6 bases). Germline CDR1 reads SGHAT; CDR2 reads FQNNGV. CDR3 size: 12 residues. V was shortened by 4 bases and J by 7 bases, with 10 bases between the two germline ends. The DNA of the CDR3 is TGTGCCAGCAGCTCAAGGACAGTTGGCTACACCTTC. Amino acid sequence: CASSSRTVGYTF.

This clonotype was detected ten times or more. J is TRBJ2-3 and V is TRBV7-9; tentatively, D is TRBD1 (5 bases). The ends were cut back, 5 bases at V and 4 bases at J, with 10 bases in the middle. Germline V CDR1 and CDR2: SEHNR, FQNEAQ (reference sequence). The CDR3 consists of 13 residues. CDR3 DNA: TGTGCCAGCAGCACCAGGGCTTCAGATACGCAGTATTTT. It yields the protein CASSTRASDTQYF. The full variable domain, rest sourced from reference TRBV7-9 and TRBJ2-3, is DTGVSQNPRHKITKRGQNVTFRCDPISEHNRLYWYRQTLGQGPEFLTYFQNEAQLEKSRLLSDRFSAERPKGSFSTLEIQRTEQGDSAMYLCASSTRASDTQYFGPGTRLTVL.

Remarks on this clonotype: Being one base from a much bigger clone, this may be a read error. This chain uses TRBV7-2 with TRBJ1-3, with D hard to call. CDR3 length: 16 residues. Germline CDR1 and CDR2: SGHTA and FQGNSA. DNA of the CDR3: TGTGCCAGCAGCTTAGCCGTCGCGGCCTCTGGAAACGCCATATATTTT. This codes for CASSLAVAASGNAIYF. The whole variable domain, remainder taken from reference TRBV7-2 and TRBJ1-3, is GAGVSQSPSNKVTEKGKDVELRCDPISGHTALYWYRQSLGQGLEFLIYFQGNSAPDKSGLPSDRFSAERTGGSVSTLTIQRTQQEDSAVYLCASSLAVAASGNAIYFGEGSWLTVV.

This chain connects TRBV19 to TRBJ2-1, with TRBD2 matching over 10 bases. CDR1 LNHDA and CDR2 SQIVND come from the germline V gene (reference sequence). J was trimmed by 10 bases and V by 6 bases; bases with no gene match: 6. The CDR3 spans 13 residues. Here the CDR3 DNA reads TGTGCCAGTAGAAACCTAGCGGGAGAAGAGCAGTTCTTC. This codes for CASRNLAGEEQFF. The entire variable domain, with the rest obtained from reference TRBV19 and TRBJ2-1, is as follows: DGGITQSPKYLFRKEGQNVTLSCEQNLNHDAMYWYRQDPGQGLRLIYYSQIVNDFQKGDIAEGYSVSREKKESFPLTVTSAQKNPTAFYLCASRNLAGEEQFFGPGTRLTVL.

This clonotype was seen repeatedly, ten times or more. This chain links TRBV20-1 with TRBJ2-3; 15 bases are a match to TRBD2. CDR1 and CDR2 (germline): DFQATT, SNEGSKA (reference sequence). The CDR3 consists of 17 residues. The V and J ends lost 5 bases and 3 bases, in that order; junction bases with no gene match: 9. CDR3 amino acids: CSALGSGTSGGTDTQYF. In nucleotides, the CDR3 is TGCAGTGCTTTGGGGTCCGGGACTAGCGGGGGGACAGATACGCAGTATTTT.